Each of the 13 T cell receptor beta chains below was sequenced from the same sample in a study of vaccination and CD4 T cells after COVID-19. What these receptors recognize is not known. The Oncomine TCR Beta short-read assay sequenced DNA from cultured CD4+ T cells. TCRdb used MiXCR to reprocess the PCR reads, holding one entry per CDR3 protein. Among about 20,000 distinct CDR3 sequences, around half were seen once, and the ten largest hold about 13%. Treatment given: roughly 10-day PBMC culture with coronavirus spike peptide pools or control peptides (ViraFEST assay). Sequenced material: CD4+ T cells from blood, cultured in vitro. Source of these receptors: a human donor who had recovered from COVID-19.

J is TRBJ2-3 and V is TRBV19; 9 bases are a match to TRBD1. The CDR3 extends over 15 amino acids. The germline gives CDR1 LNHDA, CDR2 SQIVND (reference sequence). V lost 4 bases to trimming and J lost 5 bases; unmatched junction nucleotides: 7. In DNA form, the CDR3 reads TGTGCCAGTAGTACATGGGACAGGGTCAAAGATACGCAGTATTTT. Translated: CASSTWDRVKDTQYF.

The chain carries TRBV20-1 and TRBJ1-5; D is ambiguous. The V gene lost 3 bases and the J gene lost 0 bases, with 18 bases spanning the gap. Germline CDR1 is DFQATT and CDR2 is SNEGSKA (reference sequence). CDR3 length equals 17 residues. In DNA form, the CDR3 reads TGCAGTGCTAGTCAAACGGCGTCGGGTTATAGCAATCAGCCCCAGCATTTT. It is translated as CSASQTASGYSNQPQHF.

The rearrangement uses TRBV11-1 and TRBJ1-1; D is undetermined. Germline assignment: CDR1 SGHAT and CDR2 FQDESV (reference sequence). The CDR3 is made up of 14 amino acids. The V end was cut by 3 bases, the J end by 2 bases, with 10 bases between. This CDR3 is CASSFPGTNTEAFF. The CDR3 DNA reads TGTGCCAGCAGCTTCCCGGGAACCAACACTGAAGCTTTCTTT.

The chain has TRBV21-1 and TRBJ2-7; TRBD2 is taken as the D call from the table, unchecked against the DNA. TRBV21-1 is noted as a pseudogene. The CDR3 has 15 amino acids. Written as DNA, the CDR3 is TGTGCCAGCAGCTTCCGACTAGCGGGGGGCATCGAGCAGTACTTC. Its translation: CASSFRLAGGIEQYF.

A few counts support this clonotype. The chain combines TRBV7-2 with TRBJ1-2; D gene unclear. CDR3 size: 14 residues. The V end was cut by 2 bases, the J end by 8 bases, with 15 bases between. From germline, CDR1 is SGHTA and CDR2 FQGNSA. The CDR3: CASSLSSSLSGYTF. The DNA of the CDR3 is TGTGCCAGCAGCTTATCGAGCTCCCTCTCCGGCTACACCTTC.

This clonotype has just a few counts. The chain couples TRBV10-1 to TRBJ2-2, with no clear D. The V end lost 7 bases, the J end lost 3 bases, and 6 bases lay between the germline ends. Per the germline V gene, CDR1 is WNHNN and CDR2 is SYGVQD (reference sequence). The CDR3 extends over 12 amino acids. CDR3 in amino acids: CASNRDTGELFF. The CDR3 DNA is TGCGCCAGCAATCGAGACACCGGGGAGCTGTTTTTT.

The chain is built from TRBV24-1 and TRBJ2-1; 7 bases fit TRBD2. The CDR3 spans 15 residues. Per the germline V gene, CDR1 is KGHDR and CDR2 is SFDVKD. The J segment lost 8 bases and the V segment lost 4 bases, leaving 10 bases of the junction unmatched. DNA for the CDR3: TGTGCCACCAGTGACTCAAAGCGGGGTGTGGATGAGCAGTTCTTC. This gives the protein CATSDSKRGVDEQFF.

This clonotype has only one observation. The V call is TRBV19, the J call TRBJ1-2; D remains unclear. CDR1 LNHDA and CDR2 SQIVND come from the germline V gene (reference sequence). V was clipped by 3 bases and J by 6 bases, with 14 bases between them. The CDR3 contains 14 residues. CDR3: CASSIRVFIDGYTF. CDR3 nucleotide sequence: TGTGCCAGTAGTATCCGTGTCTTCATTGATGGCTACACCTTC.

The chain joins TRBV5-4 to TRBJ1-2; TRBD1 matches at 8 bases. V gave up 1 base and J gave up 1 base; unmatched junction bases: 18. The CDR3 runs 20 residues. The V gene's germline CDR1 is SGHNT and CDR2 YYREEE (reference sequence). The chain's CDR3 is CASSLPTPTTGVPFNYGYTF. CDR3 in DNA: TGTGCCAGCAGCTTGCCAACCCCCACGACAGGGGTCCCTTTTAACTATGGCTACACCTTC.

The chain employs TRBV20-1 and TRBJ2-7; no definite D call. Germline V gene sequence: CDR1 DFQATT, CDR2 SNEGSKA (reference sequence). The CDR3 covers 15 residues. Trimming removed 0 bases from V and 6 bases from J, with 18 bases in between. The CDR3 reads CSARDPQHVTVEQYF. The CDR3 region has the DNA TGCAGTGCTAGAGATCCCCAGCATGTTACAGTCGAGCAGTACTTC.

The gene calls are TRBV28 and TRBJ2-2; D is undetermined. Between the trimmed V and J ends, which lost 1 base and 2 bases, there was a span of 5 bases. CDR3 size: 14 residues. Per germline, CDR1 MDHEN and CDR2 SYDVKM. CDR3 amino acids: CASSLYTNTGELFF. The CDR3 DNA reads TGTGCCAGCAGTTTATACACAAACACCGGGGAGCTGTTTTTT.

Here the CDR3 DNA reads TGTGCCAGCAGTTCGACAGGGCTGAACACTGAAGCTTTCTTT. Its translation is CASSSTGLNTEAFF. The gene calls are TRBV2 and TRBJ1-1; TRBD1 matches 7 bases. The length of the CDR3 is 14 residues. Per germline, CDR1 SNHLY and CDR2 FYNNEI. V was clipped by 5 bases and J by 0 bases; unmatched bases: 3.

The gene calls are TRBV15 and TRBJ1-1, with D perhaps matching TRBD1 (5 bases). Looked up from germline, CDR1 is LNHNV and CDR2 is YYDKDF (reference sequence). Between the trimmed V and J ends, which lost 0 bases and 0 bases, there was a span of 11 bases. This CDR3 is 16 amino acids long. CDR3 sequence: CATSREGGGLNTEAFF. CDR3 bases: TGTGCCACCAGCAGAGAGGGGGGGGGTCTGAACACTGAAGCTTTCTTT. The whole variable domain, remainder taken from reference TRBV15 and TRBJ1-1, is DAMVIQNPRYQVTQFGKPVTLSCSQTLNHNVMYWYQQKSSQAPKLLFHYYDKDFNNEADTPDNFQSRRPNTSFCFLDIRSPGLGDTAMYLCATSREGGGLNTEAFFGQGTRLTVV.